This T cell receptor beta chain originates from a study of response to subunit inactivated influenza vaccine. Each CDR3 protein is one row after TCRdb ran MiXCR on the RT-PCR reads. The table has some 850,000 distinct CDR3 sequences, less than 20% seen once; the top ten hold approximately 11%. Germline CDR1 and CDR2: SGHTA and FQGNSA. This CDR3 spans 15 amino acids. V was pared by 0 bases and J by 5 bases, with 13 bases between. This chain connects TRBV7-2 to TRBJ2-5, with D uncertain. Sequenced material: PBMCs from blood, taken roughly 5 days after vaccination. The receptor comes from a man between 50 and 59 years old who received an inactivated influenza vaccine. The CDR3 sequence is CASSLAGIYYETQYF. The DNA for the CDR3 is TGTGCCAGCAGCTTAGCGGGCATTTATTACGAGACCCAGTACTTC.